This T cell receptor (beta chain) was obtained from a study of blood T cell repertoires in COVID-19. Turning to the study itself: T cells, B-cell-depleted T cells, or PBMCs supplied cDNA or gDNA.

The table came from immunoSEQ multiplex PCR; TCRdb's copy has only in-frame clones and leaves some out. The table shows roughly 68,000 clones, with roughly nine tenths occurring only once. This clone was counted between two and nine times. Different DNA sequences within this sample yield the same CDR3. Germline V gene sequence: CDR1 MNHEY, CDR2 SVGAGI. With 4 bases removed from V and 0 bases from J, the gap between germline ends came to 3 bases. The CDR3 contains 12 residues. The sequence was obtained from a man in his forties with COVID-19, enrolled during active disease. The sequenced sample consisted of peripheral blood. V usage is TRBV6-5 and J usage is TRBJ1-1; D uncertain. CDR3 in amino acids: CASSSVNTEAFF. DNA of the CDR3: TGTGCCAGCAGTTCGGTGAACACTGAAGCTTTCTTT.